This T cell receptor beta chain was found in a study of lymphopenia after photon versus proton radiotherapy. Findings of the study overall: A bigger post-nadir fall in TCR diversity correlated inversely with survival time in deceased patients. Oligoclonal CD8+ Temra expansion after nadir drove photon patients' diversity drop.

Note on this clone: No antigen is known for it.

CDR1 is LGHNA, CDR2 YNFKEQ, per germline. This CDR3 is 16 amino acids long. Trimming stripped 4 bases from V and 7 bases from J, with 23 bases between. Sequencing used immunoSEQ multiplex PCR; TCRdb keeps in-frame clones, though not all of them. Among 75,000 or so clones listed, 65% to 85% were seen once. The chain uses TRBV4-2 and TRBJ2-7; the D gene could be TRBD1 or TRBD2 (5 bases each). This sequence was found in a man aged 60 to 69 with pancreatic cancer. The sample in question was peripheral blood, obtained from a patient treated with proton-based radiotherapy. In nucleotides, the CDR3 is TGTGCCAGCAGCCCCCTCCGGTACGGAGAGGGGAAAGAGCAGTACTTC. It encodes CASSPLRYGEGKEQYF.